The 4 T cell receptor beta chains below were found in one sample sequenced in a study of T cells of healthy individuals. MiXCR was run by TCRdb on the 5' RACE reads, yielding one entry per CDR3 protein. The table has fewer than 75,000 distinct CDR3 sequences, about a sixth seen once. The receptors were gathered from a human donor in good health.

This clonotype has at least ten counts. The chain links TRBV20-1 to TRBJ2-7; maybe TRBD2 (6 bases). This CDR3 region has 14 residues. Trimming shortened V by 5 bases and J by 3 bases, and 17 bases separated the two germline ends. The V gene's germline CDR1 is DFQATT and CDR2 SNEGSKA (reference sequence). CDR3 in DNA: TGCAGTGCTCCTTCCCCGGGACTCCGCTACGAGCAGTACTTC. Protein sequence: CSAPSPGLRYEQYF.

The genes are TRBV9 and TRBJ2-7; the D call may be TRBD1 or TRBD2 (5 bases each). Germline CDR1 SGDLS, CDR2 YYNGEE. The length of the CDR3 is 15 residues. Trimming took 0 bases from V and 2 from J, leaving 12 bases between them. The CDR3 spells CASSVVGGGAYEQYF. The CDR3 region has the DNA TGTGCCAGCAGCGTAGTAGGTGGGGGAGCCTACGAGCAGTACTTC. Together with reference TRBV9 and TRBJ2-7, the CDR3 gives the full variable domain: DSGVTQTPKHLITATGQRVTLRCSPRSGDLSVYWYQQSLDQGLQFLIQYYNGEERAKGNILERFSAQQFPDLHSELNLSSLELGDSALYFCASSVVGGGAYEQYFGPGTRLTVT.

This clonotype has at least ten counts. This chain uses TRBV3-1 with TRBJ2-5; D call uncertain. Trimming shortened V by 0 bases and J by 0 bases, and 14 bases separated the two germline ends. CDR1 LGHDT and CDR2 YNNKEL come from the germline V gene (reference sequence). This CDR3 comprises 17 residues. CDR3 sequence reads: CASSQEFGAPNQETQYF. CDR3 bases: TGTGCCAGCAGCCAAGAATTTGGCGCACCAAACCAAGAGACCCAGTACTTC.

CDR3: CATADSTTGELFF. The CDR3 DNA reads TGTGCCACCGCGGACAGTACCACCGGGGAGCTGTTTTTT. V and J are TRBV2 and TRBJ2-2; the D gene is possibly TRBD1 (6 bases). Germline CDR1 SNHLY, CDR2 FYNNEI. The CDR3 covers 13 residues. Trimming cost V 10 bases and J 4 bases, with 13 bases left between them.